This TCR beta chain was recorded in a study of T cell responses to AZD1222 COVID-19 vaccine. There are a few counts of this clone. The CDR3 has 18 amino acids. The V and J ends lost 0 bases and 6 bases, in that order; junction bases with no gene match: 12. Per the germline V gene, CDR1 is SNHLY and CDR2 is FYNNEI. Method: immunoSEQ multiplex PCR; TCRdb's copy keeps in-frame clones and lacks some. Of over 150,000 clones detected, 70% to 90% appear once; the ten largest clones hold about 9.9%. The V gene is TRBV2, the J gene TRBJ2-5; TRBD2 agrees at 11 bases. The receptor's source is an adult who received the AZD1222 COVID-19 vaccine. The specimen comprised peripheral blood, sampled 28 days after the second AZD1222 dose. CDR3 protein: CASSEALASGGFRQTQYF. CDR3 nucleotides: TGTGCCAGCAGTGAAGCGCTTGCTAGCGGGGGGTTCAGGCAGACCCAGTACTTC.